The 26 T cell receptor beta chains presented below share a single source sample, sequenced in a study of T cells in lung cancer brain metastases. Clones were read by immunoSEQ multiplex PCR, and TCRdb kept only the in-frame ones, dropping some. Seen here are about 7,000 clones, 80% to 90% observed once, and the top ten hold 4.5% to 5%. The material sequenced was tumor tissue from the primary lung tumor. All receptors come from a man aged 50-59 years with non-small cell lung cancer.

The genes are TRBV4-3 and TRBJ2-1, with a tentative D call TRBD1 (6 bases). V lost 0 bases, J lost 3 bases, and 18 bases lay in between. Per germline, CDR1 LGHNA and CDR2 YSLEER. The length of the CDR3 is 18 residues. The CDR3 bases are TGCGCCAGCAGCCAAGATCCCCCCCCAGGGGCGAACTACAATGAGCAGTTCTTC. Its protein is CASSQDPPPGANYNEQFF.

The rearrangement links TRBV6-1 to TRBJ1-2; the match to TRBD1 covers 10 bases. The CDR3 is 14 residues long. CDR1 MNHNS and CDR2 SASEGT come from the germline V gene. Unmatched junction bases numbered 9, after V lost 6 bases and J lost 8 bases. The CDR3 DNA follows: TGTGCCAGCAGCCTCGACAGGGGGCAGGGCGGCTACACCTTC. It yields the protein CASSLDRGQGGYTF.

The CDR3 coding sequence is TGCGCCAGCAGCCAAGCTAGGACAGGGATGGGGTATGGCTACACCTTC. Its translation: CASSQARTGMGYGYTF. The chain employs TRBV4-3 and TRBJ1-2, with 8 bases aligning to TRBD1. V trimming: 1 base; J trimming: 5 bases; junction bases outside the gene matches: 9. Germline CDR1 reads LGHNA; CDR2 reads YSLEER. CDR3 length: 16 residues.

This clone was picked up one time. An end of the junction differs from the germline gene, which may be a read error. Different DNA sequences within this sample yield the same CDR3. This chain connects TRBV4-3 to TRBJ2-2; TRBD2 agrees at 7 bases. The germline V gene encodes CDR1 LGHNA and CDR2 YSLEER. The CDR3 runs to 19 residues. CDR3 coding DNA: TGCGCCAGCAGCCAAGACCTGGCGGTCGGGACTAAAAACACCGGGGAGCTATTTTTT. This encodes CASSQDLAVGTKNTGELFF.

In DNA, the CDR3 is TGTGCCAGCAGTGAAGGGGTAGCGCCCTACAATGAGCAGTTCTTC. Translated: CASSEGVAPYNEQFF. The chain is built from TRBV2 and TRBJ2-1, with a tentative D call TRBD2 (5 bases). Per germline, CDR1 SNHLY and CDR2 FYNNEI. Trimming removed 1 base from V and 2 bases from J, with 9 bases in between. The CDR3 consists of 15 residues.

The chain has TRBV7-2 and TRBJ2-5; TRBD1 is a possible D gene (6 bases). CDR1 is SGHTA, CDR2 FQGNSA, per germline. This CDR3 comprises 14 residues. Trimming shortened V by 1 base and J by 9 bases, and 15 bases separated the two germline ends. This CDR3 reads CASSLGWGPASQYF. For the CDR3, the DNA is TGTGCCAGCAGCTTAGGGTGGGGGCCGGCGTCCCAGTACTTC.

The chain has TRBV30 and TRBJ1-5; unclear D gene. The V gene lost 2 bases and the J gene lost 3 bases, with 8 bases spanning the gap. CDR1 GTSNPN and CDR2 SVGIG come from the germline V gene (reference sequence). CDR3 length equals 13 residues. The CDR3 is CAWSQELNQPQHF. The DNA for the CDR3 is TGTGCCTGGAGTCAGGAGCTCAATCAGCCCCAGCATTTT.

V gene TRBV7-2 combines with J gene TRBJ1-2, with TRBD1 as a possible D gene (6 bases). Germline loops: CDR1 SGHTA, CDR2 FQGNSA. The CDR3 has 12 amino acids. V was cut by 6 bases and J by 4 bases, with 9 bases left in between. The CDR3 sequence is CASRKDSYGYTF. CDR3 DNA: TGTGCCAGCAGGAAGGACAGCTATGGCTACACCTTC.

This sequence joins TRBV7-2 and TRBJ2-1; 7 nucleotides agree with TRBD2. CDR3 length equals 14 residues. J gave up 10 bases and V 2 bases, and 8 bases lay outside the gene matches. CDR1 SGHTA and CDR2 FQGNSA come from the germline V gene. This CDR3 reads CASSLMSGGVEQFF. The CDR3 DNA follows: TGTGCCAGCAGCTTAATGTCGGGGGGAGTCGAGCAGTTCTTC.

The chain recombines TRBV5-4 with TRBJ2-7; weak D call: TRBD2 (5 bases). Trimming stripped 2 bases from V and 1 base from J, with 16 bases between. CDR3 length equals 16 residues. Germline CDR1 and CDR2: SGHNT and YYREEE (reference sequence). CDR3 protein: CASSFFGAGASYEQYF. CDR3 bases: TGTGCCAGCAGCTTTTTCGGTGCGGGCGCGTCCTACGAGCAGTACTTC. The variable domain in full, completed from reference TRBV5-4 and TRBJ2-7, reads ETGVTQSPTHLIKTRGQQVTLRCSSQSGHNTVSWYQQALGQGPQFIFQYYREEENGRGNFPPRFSGLQFPNYSSELNVNALELDDSALYLCASSFFGAGASYEQYFGPGTRLTVT.

The chain combines TRBV2 with TRBJ1-2; 9 bases fit TRBD1. The germline CDR1 and CDR2 sequences are SNHLY and FYNNEI. The trim removed 9 bases at V and 10 bases at J, leaving 9 bases unmatched. The CDR3 totals 12 residues. The CDR3 DNA reads TGTGCCAGTCGAGGGACAGGGATCCTCTACACCTTC. Amino acid sequence: CASRGTGILYTF.

The V call is TRBV19, the J call TRBJ2-1; 8 bases map to TRBD2. The ends lost 7 bases at V and 5 bases at J; junction bases unmatched: 7. This CDR3 spans 14 amino acids. The V gene's germline CDR1 is LNHDA and CDR2 SQIVND (reference sequence). CDR3 nucleotides: TGTGCCAGTAAAGCGGGGGACCACAACAATGAGCAGTTCTTC. Translated: CASKAGDHNNEQFF.

The chain joins TRBV21-1 to TRBJ2-1; TRBD2 is the table's D call, not checked against the DNA. TRBV21-1 corresponds to a pseudogene. This CDR3 contains 17 residues. The DNA for the CDR3 is TGTGCCAGCAGCAAAGAAGTGAGGCCGAGCTCCTACAATGAGCAGTTCTTC. Translated, it gives CASSKEVRPSSYNEQFF.

V gene TRBV11-2 combines with J gene TRBJ2-2; 13 positions match TRBD2. Germline CDR1 reads SGHAT; CDR2 reads FQNNGV. V lost 5 bases, J lost 4 bases, and 7 bases stayed unmatched. The CDR3 is 17 amino acids. The CDR3 protein is CASSRGTSGGATGELFF. The CDR3 coding sequence is TGTGCCAGCAGCCGGGGAACTAGCGGGGGGGCCACCGGGGAGCTGTTTTTT.

The V call is TRBV7-2, the J call TRBJ2-5; D unresolved. There are 13 residues in the CDR3. Between the trimmed V and J ends, which lost 3 bases and 2 bases, there was a span of 7 bases. Germline loops: CDR1 SGHTA, CDR2 FQGNSA. The DNA of the CDR3 is TGTGCCAGCAGCTTTAACGGGCAAGAGACCCAGTACTTC. Protein sequence: CASSFNGQETQYF.

The chain has TRBV5-1 and TRBJ2-1; weak D call: TRBD1 (6 bases). The ends were cut back, 2 bases at V and 4 bases at J, with 13 bases in the middle. This CDR3 is built from 15 residues. Germline V lookup: CDR1 SGHRS, CDR2 YFSETQ. The CDR3 sequence is CASSFGGSQYNEQFF. The CDR3 DNA follows: TGCGCCAGCAGCTTTGGGGGCTCCCAGTACAATGAGCAGTTCTTC. The complete variable domain, with remaining parts taken from reference TRBV5-1 and TRBJ2-1, reads KAGVTQTPRYLIKTRGQQVTLSCSPISGHRSVSWYQQTPGQGLQFLFEYFSETQRNKGNFPGRFSGRQFSNSRSEMNVSTLELGDSALYLCASSFGGSQYNEQFFGPGTRLTVL.

The chain recombines TRBV27 with TRBJ1-5; D uncertain. Germline V gene data show CDR1 as MNHEY and CDR2 as SMNVEV (reference sequence). The CDR3 spans 16 residues. Trimming shortened V by 1 base and J by 0 bases, and 10 bases separated the two germline ends. CDR3 nucleotides: TGTGCCAGCAGTTTATTTGGCGGTTATAGCAATCAGCCCCAGCATTTT. Residues: CASSLFGGYSNQPQHF.

The rearrangement joins TRBV30 to TRBJ2-1, with D tentatively TRBD1 or TRBD2 (7 bases each). The V end was cut by 2 bases, the J end by 7 bases, with 21 bases between. There are 16 residues in the CDR3. Germline CDR1 reads GTSNPN; CDR2 reads SVGIG (reference sequence). The CDR3 sequence is CAWSSRAPGGGNEQFF. DNA of the CDR3: TGTGCCTGGAGTTCCCGGGCCCCAGGGGGGGGGAATGAGCAGTTCTTC. Looking up the rest from reference TRBV30 and TRBJ2-1 gives the full variable domain: SQTIHQWPATLVQPVGSPLSLECTVEGTSNPNLYWYRQAAGRGLQLLFYSVGIGQISSEVPQNLSASRPQDRQFILSSKKLLLSDSGFYLCAWSSRAPGGGNEQFFGPGTRLTVL.

The chain employs TRBV6-5 and TRBJ1-6; D unclear. Looked up from germline, CDR1 is MNHEY and CDR2 is SVGAGI. The ends were cut back, 6 bases at V and 8 bases at J, with 17 bases in the middle. The CDR3 runs to 15 residues. In DNA, the CDR3 is TGTGCCAGCAGCCTGGACCGCCCCTCCCATTCACCCCTCCACTTT. This encodes CASSLDRPSHSPLHF.

The V gene is TRBV4-1, the J gene TRBJ2-1; weak D call: TRBD2 (6 bases). Germline V lookup: CDR1 MGHRA, CDR2 YSYEKL. This CDR3 is 15 amino acids long. Trimming removed 1 base from V and 3 bases from J, with 10 bases in between. The DNA of the CDR3 is TGCGCCAGCAGCCAAGTCGGGGAGGACTACAATGAGCAGTTCTTC. Translating it yields CASSQVGEDYNEQFF.

The chain combines TRBV11-2 with TRBJ2-1; D gene ambiguous. The germline V gene encodes CDR1 SGHAT and CDR2 FQNNGV. The CDR3 is 15 residues long. Trimming stripped 2 bases from V and 2 bases from J, with 10 bases between. This CDR3 is CASSLIGSTYNEQFF. In DNA, the CDR3 is TGTGCCAGCAGCTTAATTGGCAGCACCTACAATGAGCAGTTCTTC.

V is TRBV6-5 and J is TRBJ1-5, with TRBD1 identical over 8 bases. Germline CDR1 MNHEY, CDR2 SVGAGI. V lost 2 bases to trimming and J lost 6 bases; unmatched junction nucleotides: 6. The CDR3 runs 15 residues. CDR3 DNA: TGTGCCAGCAGTTACGCAGGGGGCGCGGGTCAGCCCCAGCATTTT. It encodes CASSYAGGAGQPQHF.

The V gene is TRBV18, the J gene TRBJ2-5, with D tentatively TRBD2 (5 bases). The CDR3 has 17 amino acids. Germline V CDR1 and CDR2: KGHSH, LQKENI. With 1 base removed from V and 4 bases from J, the gap between germline ends came to 19 bases. The chain's CDR3 is CASSPQMGTRGGETQYF. CDR3 in DNA: TGTGCCAGCTCACCACAAATGGGAACACGGGGTGGAGAGACCCAGTACTTC.

The chain links TRBV7-3 to TRBJ2-3; D is perhaps TRBD1 or TRBD2 (6 bases each). V dropped 7 bases and J dropped 2 bases, with 13 bases sitting between them. Germline V lookup: CDR1 SGHTA, CDR2 FQGTGA. CDR3 size: 14 residues. This CDR3 reads CASKPGAYTDTQYF. DNA of the CDR3: TGTGCCAGCAAGCCGGGGGCGTACACAGATACGCAGTATTTT.

This clone was seen once. This chain uses TRBV2 with TRBJ1-4; 11 nucleotides line up with TRBD1. CDR3 length: 17 residues. Trimming cost V 0 bases and J 8 bases; bases outside gene matches: 8. Germline V gives CDR1 SNHLY, CDR2 FYNNEI. CDR3 amino acids: CASSEAWVGQGAEKLFF. The DNA for the CDR3 is TGTGCCAGCAGTGAAGCATGGGTCGGACAGGGGGCAGAAAAACTGTTTTTT.

The genes are TRBV13 and TRBJ1-1, with D tentatively TRBD1 (5 bases). Germline V gives CDR1 PRHDT, CDR2 FYEKMQ (reference sequence). Trimming took off 5 bases at V and 1 base at J, with 11 bases between the two ends. The CDR3 has 14 residues. This chain's CDR3 is CASSRGRPNTEAFF. CDR3 bases: TGTGCCAGCAGCCGGGGACGGCCGAACACTGAAGCTTTCTTT.